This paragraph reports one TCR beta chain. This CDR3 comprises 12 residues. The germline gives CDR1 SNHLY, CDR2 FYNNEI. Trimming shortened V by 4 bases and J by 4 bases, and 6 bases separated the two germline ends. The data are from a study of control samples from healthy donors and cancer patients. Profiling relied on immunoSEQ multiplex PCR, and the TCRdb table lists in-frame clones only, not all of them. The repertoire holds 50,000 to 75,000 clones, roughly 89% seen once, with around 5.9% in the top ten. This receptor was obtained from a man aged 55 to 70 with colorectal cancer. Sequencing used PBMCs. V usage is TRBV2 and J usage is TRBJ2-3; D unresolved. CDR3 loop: CASSVMADTQYF. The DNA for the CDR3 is TGTGCCAGCAGTGTGATGGCAGATACGCAGTATTTT.